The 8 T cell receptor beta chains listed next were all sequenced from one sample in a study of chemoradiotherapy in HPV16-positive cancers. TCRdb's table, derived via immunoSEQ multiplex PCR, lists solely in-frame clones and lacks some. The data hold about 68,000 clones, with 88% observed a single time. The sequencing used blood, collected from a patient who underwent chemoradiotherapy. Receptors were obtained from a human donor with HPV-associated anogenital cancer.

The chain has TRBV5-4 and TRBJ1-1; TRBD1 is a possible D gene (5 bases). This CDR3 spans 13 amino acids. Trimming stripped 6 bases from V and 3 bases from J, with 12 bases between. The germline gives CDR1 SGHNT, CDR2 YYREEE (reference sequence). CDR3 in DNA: TGTGCCAGCACCACGCCACAGGACACTGAAGCTTTCTTT. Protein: CASTTPQDTEAFF.

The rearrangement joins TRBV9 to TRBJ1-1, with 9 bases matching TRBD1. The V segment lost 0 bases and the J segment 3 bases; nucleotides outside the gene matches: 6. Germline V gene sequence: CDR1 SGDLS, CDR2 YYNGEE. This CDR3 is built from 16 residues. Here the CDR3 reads CASSVGSGQGYTEAFF. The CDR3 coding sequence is TGTGCCAGCAGCGTAGGGTCGGGACAGGGATACACTGAAGCTTTCTTT.

This CDR3 reads CASRRGAGTGYSGANVLTF. In DNA, the CDR3 is TGTGCCAGTCGTCGCGGGGCCGGGACAGGATACTCTGGGGCCAACGTCCTGACTTTC. The chain recombines TRBV19 with TRBJ2-6; 8 bases fit TRBD1. V lost 8 bases, J lost 0 bases, and 15 bases stayed unmatched. CDR3 size: 19 residues. Germline V gives CDR1 LNHDA, CDR2 SQIVND (reference sequence).

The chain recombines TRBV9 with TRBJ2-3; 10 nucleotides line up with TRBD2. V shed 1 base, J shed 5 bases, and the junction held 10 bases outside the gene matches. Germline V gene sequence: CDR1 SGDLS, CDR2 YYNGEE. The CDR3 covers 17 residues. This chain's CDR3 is CASSVSRAGGQVDTQYF. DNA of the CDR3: TGTGCCAGCAGCGTATCGAGAGCGGGGGGGCAAGTAGATACGCAGTATTTT.

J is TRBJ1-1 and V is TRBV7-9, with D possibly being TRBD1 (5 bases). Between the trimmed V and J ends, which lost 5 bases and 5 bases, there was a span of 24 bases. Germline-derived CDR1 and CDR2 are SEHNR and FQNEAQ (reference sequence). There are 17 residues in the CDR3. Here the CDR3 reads CASSPPRPGQRETEAFF. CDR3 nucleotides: TGTGCCAGCAGCCCCCCCCGTCCGGGGCAAAGGGAGACTGAAGCTTTCTTT.

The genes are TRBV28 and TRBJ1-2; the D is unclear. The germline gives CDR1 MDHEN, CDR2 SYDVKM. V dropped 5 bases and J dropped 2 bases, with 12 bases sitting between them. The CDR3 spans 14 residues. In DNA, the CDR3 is TGTGCCAGCAGTGACACGGGCAGAAACTATGGCTACACCTTC. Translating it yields CASSDTGRNYGYTF.

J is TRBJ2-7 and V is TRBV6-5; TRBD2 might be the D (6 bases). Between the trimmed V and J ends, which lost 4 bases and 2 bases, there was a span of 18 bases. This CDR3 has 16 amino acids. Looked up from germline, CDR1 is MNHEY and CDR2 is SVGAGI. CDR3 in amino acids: CASSFPGSGDPYEQYF. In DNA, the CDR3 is TGTGCCAGCAGTTTCCCCGGGTCGGGGGACCCCTACGAGCAGTACTTC.

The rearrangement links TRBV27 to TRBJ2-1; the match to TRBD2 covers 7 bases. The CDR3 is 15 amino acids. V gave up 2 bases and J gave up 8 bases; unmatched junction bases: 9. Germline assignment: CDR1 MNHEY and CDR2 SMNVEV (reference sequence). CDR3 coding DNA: TGTGCCAGCAGTTTAGGGGGAGGGCCGGGGTATGAGCAGTTCTTC. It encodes CASSLGGGPGYEQFF.